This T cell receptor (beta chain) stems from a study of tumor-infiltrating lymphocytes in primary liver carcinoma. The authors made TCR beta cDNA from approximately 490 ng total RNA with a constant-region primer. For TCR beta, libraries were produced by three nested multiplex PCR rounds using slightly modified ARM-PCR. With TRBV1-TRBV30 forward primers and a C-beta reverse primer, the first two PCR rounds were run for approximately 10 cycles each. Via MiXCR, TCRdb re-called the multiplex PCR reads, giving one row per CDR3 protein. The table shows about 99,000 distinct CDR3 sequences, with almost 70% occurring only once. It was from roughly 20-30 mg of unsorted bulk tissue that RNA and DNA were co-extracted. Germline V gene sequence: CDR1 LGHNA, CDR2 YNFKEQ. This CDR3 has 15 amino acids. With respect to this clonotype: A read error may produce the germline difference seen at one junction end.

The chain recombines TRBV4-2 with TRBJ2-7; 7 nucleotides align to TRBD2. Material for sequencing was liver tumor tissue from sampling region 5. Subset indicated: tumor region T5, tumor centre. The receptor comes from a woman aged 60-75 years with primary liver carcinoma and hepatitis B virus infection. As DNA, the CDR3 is TGTTCCAGCAGCCAGGGAAGCGGGGAGGCCTACGAGCAGTACTTC. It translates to CSSSQGSGEAYEQYF.